The clone carrying this T cell receptor (beta chain) was detected only a few times. Its antigen is not known. Between the trimmed V and J ends, which lost 5 bases and 5 bases, there was a span of 12 bases. Germline-derived CDR1 and CDR2 are SGHAT and FQNNGV. The CDR3 contains 13 residues. Documented time point: blood 4 weeks post-SBRT, at nephrectomy. Stated treatment: 15 Gy SBRT to primary tumor, nephrectomy 4 weeks later. Nephrectomy followed 15 Gy stereotactic body radiation by 4 weeks. Blood was sampled at baseline, 2 weeks and 4 weeks after SBRT. This sample is drawn from a study of radiation and T cells in renal cell carcinoma. Whole-study findings and limits: In blood, top tumor clones expanded by 2 weeks, shrinking by 4.

Clones were read by immunoSEQ multiplex PCR, and TCRdb kept only the in-frame ones, dropping some. The sample comprises over 35,000 clones, about 82% of which are singletons, and 25% to 30% rests with the top ten. This sequence was found in a woman between 65 and 79 years old with renal cell carcinoma. The chain recombines TRBV11-2 with TRBJ1-2; TRBD1 is a possible D gene (5 bases). Sequencing used blood, obtained from a patient whose treatment included radiotherapy and nephrectomy. The CDR3 sequence: CASSPGTFYGYTF. The CDR3 bases are TGTGCCAGCAGCCCTGGGACTTTTTATGGCTACACCTTC.